A single sample gave rise to the 13 T cell receptor beta chains below, sequenced in a study of blood T cell repertoires in COVID-19. Profiling relied on immunoSEQ multiplex PCR, and the TCRdb table lists in-frame clones only, not all of them. The table lists about 140,000 clones, roughly 85% of them singletons, with 2.5% to 3% in the top ten. Sequencing used peripheral blood. All receptors derive from a man aged 50-59 years with acute or convalescent COVID-19.

The rearrangement links TRBV7-8 to TRBJ1-5; D uncertain. CDR1 and CDR2 from the germline V gene are SGHVS and FQNEAQ. V gave up 5 bases and J gave up 1 base, with 9 bases separating them. The CDR3 totals 14 residues. CDR3 protein: CASSPQQSNQPQHF. CDR3 sequence (DNA): TGTGCCAGCAGCCCTCAACAGAGCAATCAGCCCCAGCATTTT.

The V call is TRBV10-1, the J call TRBJ2-3; weak D call: TRBD2 (6 bases). The CDR3 loop spans 14 amino acids. V was cut by 2 bases and J by 6 bases, with 12 bases left in between. The germline V gene has CDR1 WNHNN and CDR2 SYGVQD (reference sequence). The CDR3 DNA reads TGCGCCAGCAGTGAGGCTAGCGCCGGGGATACGCAGTATTTT. Translated: CASSEASAGDTQYF.

V gene TRBV30 combines with J gene TRBJ1-6; D is unresolved. V lost 0 bases and J lost 4, with 10 bases in between. Germline CDR1 reads GTSNPN; CDR2 reads SVGIG (reference sequence). The CDR3 contains 15 residues. The CDR3 spells CAWSVSSPYNSPLHF. CDR3 nucleotide sequence: TGTGCCTGGAGTGTCTCCAGTCCTTATAATTCACCCCTCCACTTT.

The rearrangement joins TRBV9 to TRBJ2-1; 9 nucleotides line up with TRBD1. CDR3 length: 16 residues. Germline V gene data show CDR1 as SGDLS and CDR2 as YYNGEE. Germline trimming cut 1 base from V and 5 bases from J; bases unmatched to any gene: 7. CDR3 sequence: CASSVRGDRADNEQFF. The CDR3 DNA reads TGTGCCAGCAGCGTACGTGGGGACAGGGCGGACAATGAGCAGTTCTTC. The entire variable domain, with the rest obtained from reference TRBV9 and TRBJ2-1, is as follows: DSGVTQTPKHLITATGQRVTLRCSPRSGDLSVYWYQQSLDQGLQFLIQYYNGEERAKGNILERFSAQQFPDLHSELNLSSLELGDSALYFCASSVRGDRADNEQFFGPGTRLTVL.

The chain carries TRBV30 and TRBJ1-3; 7 nucleotides agree with TRBD1. The junction had 7 bases not matched to a gene; V was cut back by 4 bases and J by 4 bases. Per the germline V gene, CDR1 is GTSNPN and CDR2 is SVGIG (reference sequence). The CDR3 runs 14 residues. This CDR3 reads CAWKRDSLGNTIYF. As DNA, the CDR3 is TGTGCCTGGAAAAGGGACAGTTTGGGAAACACCATATATTTT.

V usage is TRBV7-8 and J usage is TRBJ2-7, with TRBD1 identical over 9 bases. The germline CDR1 and CDR2 sequences are SGHVS and FQNEAQ. Germline trimming cut 8 bases from V and 0 bases from J; bases unmatched to any gene: 14. This CDR3 region has 17 residues. In nucleotides, the CDR3 is TGTGCCAGCGGACAGGGGTTGTGGGACCGGAGCTCCTACGAGCAGTACTTC. It codes for CASGQGLWDRSSYEQYF.

This sequence joins TRBV29-1 and TRBJ1-1, with a possible D match to TRBD1 (5 bases). Germline CDR1 is SQVTM and CDR2 is ANQGSEA. The V end was cut by 4 bases, the J end by 1 base, with 13 bases between. The CDR3 contains 14 residues. CDR3 nucleotides: TGCAGCGTTGTTTCAGGGACTGGGAACACTGAAGCTTTCTTT. Its translation: CSVVSGTGNTEAFF. Based on the CDR3 plus reference TRBV29-1 and TRBJ1-1, the full variable domain is SAVISQKPSRDICQRGTSLTIQCQVDSQVTMMFWYRQQPGQSLTLIATANQGSEATYESGFVIDKFPISRPNLTFSTLTVSNMSPEDSSIYLCSVVSGTGNTEAFFGQGTRLTVV.

The DNA for the CDR3 is TGTGCCAGCAGCTTATGGTCCAGCGGGGGGGACAATGAGCAGTTCTTC. Its translation is CASSLWSSGGDNEQFF. The chain carries TRBV11-2 and TRBJ2-1; 10 positions match TRBD2. The CDR3 covers 16 residues. V lost 2 bases and J lost 5; bases outside the gene matches: 6. Germline V CDR1 and CDR2: SGHAT, FQNNGV.

This chain joins TRBV5-1 and TRBJ1-1; D is unresolved. The CDR3 sequence is 15 residues long. Germline assignment: CDR1 SGHRS and CDR2 YFSETQ. Trimming removed 0 bases from V and 6 bases from J, with 15 bases in between. The CDR3 spells CASSLEPGRPSEAFF. The CDR3 nucleotides are TGCGCCAGCAGCTTGGAACCCGGGAGACCTTCTGAAGCTTTCTTT. The variable domain in full, completed from reference TRBV5-1 and TRBJ1-1, reads KAGVTQTPRYLIKTRGQQVTLSCSPISGHRSVSWYQQTPGQGLQFLFEYFSETQRNKGNFPGRFSGRQFSNSRSEMNVSTLELGDSALYLCASSLEPGRPSEAFFGQGTRLTVV.

Notes on this clone: The same CDR3 also results from other DNA sequences found in this sample. The chain carries TRBV3-1 (or the pseudogene TRBV3-2) and TRBJ1-2; 11 bases map to TRBD1. The germline V gene has CDR1 LGHDT and CDR2 YNNKEL (reference sequence). Trimming removed 3 bases from V and 7 bases from J; junction bases left unmatched: 1. This CDR3 has 13 residues. The DNA for the CDR3 is TGTGCCAGCAGCCAGGACAGGGGGCTTGGCTACACCTTC. Translating gives CASSQDRGLGYTF.

Only one count was recorded for this clone. The chain recombines TRBV19 with TRBJ1-5, with 11 bases identical to TRBD1. The CDR3 totals 16 residues. Germline-derived CDR1 and CDR2 are LNHDA and SQIVND (reference sequence). J was trimmed by 1 base and V by 4 bases; bases with no gene match: 3. CDR3 coding DNA: TGTGCCAGTAGTAACCGGGACAGGGGGAGCAATCAGCCCCAGCATTTT. Its translation: CASSNRDRGSNQPQHF. Combining the CDR3 with reference TRBV19 and TRBJ1-5 gives the whole variable domain DGGITQSPKYLFRKEGQNVTLSCEQNLNHDAMYWYRQDPGQGLRLIYYSQIVNDFQKGDIAEGYSVSREKKESFPLTVTSAQKNPTAFYLCASSNRDRGSNQPQHFGDGTRLSIL.

V gene TRBV5-1 combines with J gene TRBJ1-4; TRBD1 might be the D (5 bases). There are 14 residues in the CDR3. Germline CDR1 reads SGHRS; CDR2 reads YFSETQ. V shed 4 bases and J shed 1 base, with 8 bases lying between them. CDR3 loop: CASSPGGTNEKLFF. The DNA for the CDR3 is TGCGCCAGCAGCCCCGGGGGAACTAATGAAAAACTGTTTTTT. Variable domain in full (rest from reference TRBV5-1 and TRBJ1-4): KAGVTQTPRYLIKTRGQQVTLSCSPISGHRSVSWYQQTPGQGLQFLFEYFSETQRNKGNFPGRFSGRQFSNSRSEMNVSTLELGDSALYLCASSPGGTNEKLFFGSGTQLSVL.

The chain uses TRBV7-9 and TRBJ1-1; no clear D gene. The CDR3 length is 14 residues. Deletions cut 2 bases from V and 0 bases from J, with 7 bases between. Germline V gives CDR1 SEHNR, CDR2 FQNEAQ (reference sequence). The DNA for the CDR3 is TGTGCCAGCAGCTTACAGTTAATGAACACTGAAGCTTTCTTT. Its protein product is CASSLQLMNTEAFF.